Following are 23 T cell receptor beta chains from one sample sequenced in a study of T cell repertoires in cytomegalovirus infection (dated by TCRdb to between 2018 and 2021). The instrument was an Illumina HiSeq 1500. Starting from the raw public reads, TCRdb applied fastp trimming at Q25, assembled clones with MiXCR and retained in-frame beta chains. Rows merge per CDR3 protein into single entries with the most common DNA and genes. The table for this sample lists hundreds of thousands of distinct CDR3 sequences; 35% of them were counted only once. About 2.8% of the sample belongs to the ten largest clones. The sequencing input was PBMCs. The receptors stem from a human donor in good health (CMV status not recorded). Some clones in this sample may be carry-over from other donors' samples.

V usage is TRBV7-3 and J usage is TRBJ2-5; 7 positions agree with TRBD2. Per the germline V gene, CDR1 is SGHTA and CDR2 is FQGTGA. J gave up 1 base and V 4 bases, and 9 bases lay outside the gene matches. The CDR3 loop spans 16 amino acids. The CDR3 bases are TGTGCCAGCAGCTCTCAGCGGTCTAGCGGCCAAGAGACCCAGTACTTC. Amino acids: CASSSQRSSGQETQYF.

In its sample, this clonotype was seen a few times. The genes are TRBV6-1 and TRBJ2-5; 10 bases match TRBD2. CDR1 MNHNS and CDR2 SASEGT come from the germline V gene. This CDR3 region has 18 residues. The V segment lost 6 bases and the J segment 2 bases; nucleotides outside the gene matches: 15. In DNA form, the CDR3 reads TGTGCCAGCAGCGAAACGGGACTAGCGCAAATTTCTCAAGAGACCCAGTACTTC. Translated, it gives CASSETGLAQISQETQYF.

The chain combines TRBV5-3 with TRBJ2-1, with D perhaps given as TRBD1 or TRBD2 (6 bases each). TRBV5-3 is treated as an ORF (open reading frame) with a function not yet certain. The V and J ends lost 8 bases and 0 bases respectively, with 21 bases between them. CDR3 length equals 17 residues. CDR3 in amino acids: CASSPDGGLSSYNEQFF. As DNA, the CDR3 is TGTGCCAGCAGCCCAGACGGGGGCCTAAGCTCCTACAATGAGCAGTTCTTC.

In the case of this clonotype: Germline and junction disagree at one end, which may indicate a read error. This chain uses TRBV28 with TRBJ1-2, with no clear D. The germline gives CDR1 MDHEN, CDR2 SYDVKM. The CDR3 covers 12 residues. The CDR3 DNA reads TGTGCCAGCAGTTCCTCAGGTTTAGGAATCGCCTTC. Protein product: CASSSSGLGIAF.

This clonotype was seen many times. The chain has TRBV7-2 and TRBJ2-7, with 11 bases identical to TRBD2. V was pared by 6 bases and J by 6 bases, with 7 bases of the junction left unmatched. This CDR3 is 14 amino acids long. Germline loops: CDR1 SGHTA, CDR2 FQGNSA. CDR3 residues: CASSFSGRAGEQYF. The DNA for the CDR3 is TGTGCCAGCAGTTTTAGCGGGAGGGCTGGCGAGCAGTACTTC.

CDR3 sequence: CATSDPSTGPTYEQYF. CDR3 coding DNA: TGTGCCACCAGTGACCCTTCGACAGGGCCTACCTACGAGCAGTACTTC. The chain links TRBV24-1 to TRBJ2-7, with 7 positions matching TRBD1. The CDR3 contains 16 residues. Looked up from germline, CDR1 is KGHDR and CDR2 is SFDVKD. J gave up 2 bases and V 4 bases, and 10 bases lay outside the gene matches.

Concerning this clonotype itself: The CDR3 carries no conserved terminal phenylalanine or tryptophan, so it likely arises from a read error. The V gene is TRBV5-1, the J gene TRBJ1-1; the D gene is possibly TRBD1 (6 bases). The CDR3 has 15 amino acids. The V gene's germline CDR1 is SGHRS and CDR2 YFSETQ. V lost 5 bases, J lost 3 bases, and 17 bases lay in between. The CDR3 is CASSSAGGRDTEAFL. CDR3 DNA sequence: TGCGCCAGCAGTTCTGCCGGGGGGCGGGACACTGAAGCTTTCCTT.

This clonotype was found a few times. The chain couples TRBV7-9 to TRBJ2-5; D is uncertain. CDR1 and CDR2 (germline): SEHNR, FQNEAQ (reference sequence). The CDR3 covers 11 residues. The V gene lost 5 bases and the J gene lost 5 bases, with 6 bases spanning the gap. Written as DNA, the CDR3 is TGTGCCAGCAGCAAAACCGAGACCCAGTACTTC. Translating gives CASSKTETQYF.

Of note for this clonotype: Since no conserved phenylalanine or tryptophan closes the CDR3, a read error is the likely cause. The rearrangement joins TRBV28 to TRBJ2-7, with 10 bases aligning to TRBD1. CDR3 length: 14 amino acids. Trimming cost V 6 bases and J 2 bases; bases outside gene matches: 4. Germline V gene data show CDR1 as MDHEN and CDR2 as SYDVKM. The CDR3 DNA reads TGTGCCAGCAGGACCGGGACAGGGGCCTACGAGCAGTACTCC. This sequence encodes CASRTGTGAYEQYS.

This clonotype was picked up a small number of times. The V and J genes are TRBV25-1 and TRBJ2-5; 9 nucleotides align to TRBD2. CDR1 is MGHDK, CDR2 SYGVNS, per germline. The CDR3 is made up of 15 amino acids. V was pared by 5 bases and J by 2 bases, with 6 bases of the junction left unmatched. The CDR3 spells CASSNSGGLQETQYF. The CDR3 region has the DNA TGTGCCAGCAGTAATAGCGGGGGCCTTCAAGAGACCCAGTACTTC.

In this sample, this clonotype turned up a few times. The V and J genes are TRBV28 and TRBJ1-2, with 8 bases lining up with TRBD1. Germline CDR1 MDHEN, CDR2 SYDVKM. The CDR3 has 17 residues. The V and J ends lost 3 bases and 6 bases, in that order; junction bases with no gene match: 15. The CDR3 coding sequence is TGTGCCAGCAGTTTCGGACAGGGATTTATAGACATGGATGGCTACACCTTC. It yields the protein CASSFGQGFIDMDGYTF.

This clonotype was picked up many times. The chain couples TRBV7-3 to TRBJ2-3; D is possibly TRBD2 (7 bases). V dropped 0 bases and J dropped 4 bases, with 14 bases sitting between them. The CDR3 runs to 16 residues. Germline lookup yields CDR1 SGHTA and CDR2 FQGTGA. Here the CDR3 reads CASSLTLGGAPDTQYF. CDR3 bases: TGTGCCAGCAGCTTAACGCTTGGGGGGGCCCCAGATACGCAGTATTTT.

Concerning this clonotype itself: Germline is not matched at one junction end, which may reflect a read error. As DNA, the CDR3 is TGTGCCACCAGCTCGGCAGGGCTAGCGGAGGACTTC. It codes for CATSSAGLAEDF. This chain links TRBV15 with TRBJ2-1; 7 positions match TRBD2. Germline CDR1 reads LNHNV; CDR2 reads YYDKDF (reference sequence). The length of the CDR3 is 12 residues.

The V gene is TRBV7-9, the J gene TRBJ1-1; D gene unclear. The V gene's germline CDR1 is SEHNR and CDR2 FQNEAQ (reference sequence). CDR3 length: 16 residues. Between the trimmed V and J ends, which lost 5 bases and 0 bases, there was a span of 16 bases. The DNA for the CDR3 is TGTGCCAGCAGCAGCCTAGTCCGGGGAATGAACACTGAAGCTTTCTTT. Protein: CASSSLVRGMNTEAFF.

This clonotype appeared a single time. Its ends do not fully match the called genes, so a read error is possible. The gene calls are TRBV7-6 and TRBJ2-7; TRBD1 agrees at 9 bases. This CDR3 comprises 15 residues. Per germline, CDR1 SGHVS and CDR2 FNYEAQ. The CDR3 nucleotides are TGTGCCAGCAGCCAGGGGACAGGGCAGATCTACGAGCAGTCCTTC. The encoded protein is CASSQGTGQIYEQSF.

The chain recombines TRBV28 with TRBJ2-2; TRBD1 matches 8 bases. CDR1 and CDR2 from the germline V gene are MDHEN and SYDVKM. The length of the CDR3 is 14 residues. V lost 6 bases, J lost 6 bases, and 6 bases stayed unmatched. The CDR3 DNA reads as TGTGCCAGCAGGAACACAGGGGGGTCCGGGGAGCTGTTTTTT. It yields the protein CASRNTGGSGELFF.

This clonotype was detected only a few times. This chain uses TRBV28 with TRBJ2-7; tentative D call: TRBD1 (6 bases). The V end lost 2 bases, the J end lost 0 bases, and 11 bases lay between the germline ends. This CDR3 has 15 residues. CDR1 is MDHEN, CDR2 SYDVKM, per germline. The CDR3 DNA is TGTGCCAGCAGTTTAGAGGGACACGTCTCCTACGAGCAGTACTTC. It specifies CASSLEGHVSYEQYF.

The chain links TRBV20-1 to TRBJ2-5; 12 bases map to TRBD1. The V and J ends lost 8 bases and 4 bases, in that order; junction bases with no gene match: 8. Looked up from germline, CDR1 is DFQATT and CDR2 is SNEGSKA (reference sequence). The CDR3 extends over 14 amino acids. The CDR3 here is CSSTGTGGVETQYF. As DNA, the CDR3 is TGCAGTTCTACCGGGACAGGGGGCGTAGAGACCCAGTACTTC.

The sample holds a few counts of this clonotype. The chain couples TRBV6-2 or TRBV6-3 to TRBJ2-7; D tentatively fits TRBD1 or TRBD2 (5 bases each). This CDR3 region has 14 residues. V was shortened by 6 bases and J by 3 bases, with 15 bases between the two germline ends. Germline V CDR1 and CDR2: MNHEY, SVGEGT. The CDR3, as DNA: TGTGCCAGCAGACGCATCGGGGCAGACTACGAGCAGTACTTC. It encodes CASRRIGADYEQYF.

The chain has TRBV9 and TRBJ2-5; D assignment may be TRBD1 or TRBD2 (5 bases each). This CDR3 comprises 19 residues. Trimming stripped 5 bases from V and 5 bases from J, with 31 bases between. Germline V gives CDR1 SGDLS, CDR2 YYNGEE. CDR3 bases: TGTGCCAGCAGTGACCTTCACCGGGACGGATTTATTTTAGCGGAGACCCAGTACTTC. Translated: CASSDLHRDGFILAETQYF.

This clonotype appeared many times. The chain uses TRBV7-2 and TRBJ2-4, with D perhaps matching TRBD1 or TRBD2 (5 bases each). The CDR3 totals 13 residues. Trimming removed 1 base at V and 6 bases at J, with 7 bases between. Germline values: CDR1 SGHTA, CDR2 FQGNSA. CDR3 residues: CASSLGGGNIQYF. The CDR3 nucleotides are TGTGCCAGCAGCTTAGGTGGGGGAAACATTCAGTACTTC.

The V and J genes are TRBV13 and TRBJ2-1; no definite D call. The germline V gene encodes CDR1 PRHDT and CDR2 FYEKMQ (reference sequence). V lost 5 bases to trimming and J lost 3 bases, with 14 bases between them. This CDR3 spans 15 amino acids. This chain's CDR3 is CASSQTLSHYNEQFF. The CDR3 bases are TGTGCCAGCAGCCAAACACTAAGTCACTACAATGAGCAGTTCTTC. The variable domain in full, with the rest retrieved from reference TRBV13 and TRBJ2-1, is AAGVIQSPRHLIKEKRETATLKCYPIPRHDTVYWYQQGPGQDPQFLISFYEKMQSDKGSIPDRFSAQQFSDYHSELNMSSLELGDSALYFCASSQTLSHYNEQFFGPGTRLTVL.

This clonotype was seen a few times. The chain joins TRBV12-5 to TRBJ2-1; tentatively, D is TRBD1 or TRBD2 (6 bases each). The CDR3 has 15 residues. V gave up 6 bases and J gave up 8 bases, with 20 bases separating them. Germline V gene sequence: CDR1 LGHNT, CDR2 FRNRAP. Written as DNA, the CDR3 is TGTGCTAGTGGGGCGGGGCACGGGGGCCTGGATGAGCAGTTCTTC. Its translation: CASGAGHGGLDEQFF.